These 30 T cell receptor beta chains originate from one sample sequenced in a study of shared clonotypes between healthy human individuals. The repertoire was sequenced with immunoSEQ multiplex PCR; TCRdb's copy has only in-frame clones and lacks some. The repertoire holds 530,000 or so clones, roughly 85% seen once, with around 13% in the top ten. Material: PBMCs. The source is a woman between 35 and 50 years old in good health. Some clones in this sample may be carry-over from other donors' samples.

J is TRBJ2-7 and V is TRBV4-3; D might be TRBD2 (6 bases). Germline CDR1 is LGHNA and CDR2 is YSLEER. V was clipped by 0 bases and J by 4 bases, with 10 bases between them. CDR3 length: 14 residues. The CDR3 DNA reads as TGCGCCAGCAGCCAAGATCTGGGAGGTTACGAGCAGTACTTC. The encoded protein is CASSQDLGGYEQYF.

This clone was detected only once. The chain carries TRBV6-5 and TRBJ2-5, with D possibly matching TRBD2 (6 bases). Looked up from germline, CDR1 is MNHEY and CDR2 is SVGAGI. With 7 bases removed from V and 3 bases from J, the gap between germline ends came to 15 bases. The CDR3 length is 14 residues. The CDR3 coding sequence is TGTGCCAGCAAACCGGGACTTAGTAAAGAGACCCAGTACTTC. This translates into CASKPGLSKETQYF.

Turning to this clone: The same CDR3 arises from other DNA sequences in this sample as well. The V call is TRBV7-6, the J call TRBJ1-1; D gene unclear. V lost 0 bases to trimming and J lost 1 base, with 6 bases between them. In germline, CDR1 is SGHVS, CDR2 FNYEAQ. CDR3 length: 14 amino acids. The CDR3 sequence: CASSLAGRNTEAFF. The CDR3 bases are TGTGCCAGCAGCTTAGCAGGACGGAACACTGAAGCTTTCTTT.

The chain uses TRBV28 and TRBJ2-2; 10 nucleotides match TRBD2. In germline, CDR1 is MDHEN, CDR2 SYDVKM. The V gene end was trimmed by 6 bases and the J gene end by 7 bases; junction bases not matched to a gene: 8. The CDR3 extends over 15 amino acids. CDR3: CASSPGTSVFGELFF. The DNA of the CDR3 is TGTGCCAGCAGCCCAGGGACTAGCGTTTTCGGGGAGCTGTTTTTT.

This rearrangement joins TRBV4-2 to TRBJ2-1, with a possible D match to TRBD2 (6 bases). Trimming shortened V by 0 bases and J by 4 bases, and 13 bases separated the two germline ends. This CDR3 has 16 amino acids. Germline V gene lookup returns CDR1 LGHNA and CDR2 YNFKEQ. The CDR3 coding sequence is TGTGCCAGCAGCCAAGATCTTACTAGCAGATACAATGAGCAGTTCTTC. Its translation: CASSQDLTSRYNEQFF.

The chain is built from TRBV7-9 and TRBJ2-1, with TRBD2 as a possible D gene (5 bases). Trimming took 6 bases from V and 5 from J, leaving 14 bases between them. The CDR3 is 14 residues long. Germline assignment: CDR1 SEHNR and CDR2 FQNEAQ (reference sequence). DNA of the CDR3: TGTGCCAGCAGGAGGGCTACTCAAAACAATGAGCAGTTCTTC. This translates into CASRRATQNNEQFF.

The genes are TRBV28 and TRBJ2-7; TRBD2 aligns across 11 bases. The CDR3 runs to 14 residues. CDR1 and CDR2 from the germline V gene are MDHEN and SYDVKM. Trimming at V came to 5 bases and at J to 3 bases, leaving 3 bases not matched to a gene. In DNA, the CDR3 is TGTGCCAGCAGTACTAGCGGGGGAAACTACGAGCAGTACTTC. Translation gives CASSTSGGNYEQYF.

Comment on this clone: Given the absence of the conserved phenylalanine or tryptophan at the CDR3 end, a read error is likely. CDR3 sequence reads: CASSQGGTGWDEQYY. The CDR3 DNA is TGCGCCAGCAGCCAAGGCGGGACAGGGTGGGACGAGCAGTACTAC. V is TRBV4-1 and J is TRBJ2-7, with 9 bases fitting TRBD1. V dropped 1 base and J dropped 5; count of bases not matched to a gene: 6. CDR3 length equals 15 residues. Per germline, CDR1 MGHRA and CDR2 YSYEKL.

This chain connects TRBV6-6 to TRBJ1-1; weak D call: TRBD1 (6 bases). CDR1 is MNHNY, CDR2 SVGAGI, per germline (reference sequence). Between the trimmed V and J ends, which lost 1 base and 2 bases, there was a span of 8 bases. The CDR3 covers 14 residues. CDR3 region: CASSYLGANTEAFF. CDR3 DNA sequence: TGTGCCAGCAGTTACTTGGGGGCCAACACTGAAGCTTTCTTT.

This clone occurred a few times. This sequence joins TRBV2 and TRBJ1-1; D is unresolved. The V end lost 0 bases, the J end lost 2 bases, and 7 bases lay between the germline ends. Germline CDR1 SNHLY, CDR2 FYNNEI. The length of the CDR3 is 14 residues. This CDR3 reads CASSEARGNTEAFF. The CDR3 bases are TGTGCCAGCAGTGAAGCTCGGGGTAACACTGAAGCTTTCTTT.

This sequence joins TRBV19 and TRBJ2-2; D gene unclear. This CDR3 spans 14 amino acids. V gave up 3 bases and J gave up 0 bases, with 5 bases separating them. Germline V lookup: CDR1 LNHDA, CDR2 SQIVND (reference sequence). The CDR3 region is CASSMYTNTGELFF. DNA for the CDR3: TGTGCCAGTAGTATGTACACGAACACCGGGGAGCTGTTTTTT.

With respect to this clone: A single base separates this from a much larger clone, so it may be a read error. The J gene is TRBJ2-3, the V gene TRBV6-1, with D possibly TRBD2 on 6 matching bases. This CDR3 region has 13 residues. V was shortened by 6 bases and J by 1 base, with 8 bases between the two germline ends. Germline V gives CDR1 MNHNS, CDR2 SASEGT. CDR3 region: CASRRDGTDTQYF. CDR3 DNA: TGTGCCAGCAGGCGGGACGGCACAGATACGCAGTATTTT.

The J gene is TRBJ2-5, the V gene TRBV4-1; 9 bases are a match to TRBD1. The J segment lost 5 bases and the V segment lost 2 bases, leaving 9 bases of the junction unmatched. CDR1 is MGHRA and CDR2 is YSYEKL in the germline V gene. The CDR3 has 16 amino acids. The CDR3 reads CASSQRPGQGPETQYF. In nucleotides, the CDR3 is TGCGCCAGCAGCCAACGCCCGGGACAGGGTCCGGAGACCCAGTACTTC.

In the case of this clone: Other DNA sequences within the sample encode an identical CDR3. The rearrangement links TRBV5-1 to TRBJ1-2; D remains unclear. V was clipped by 4 bases and J by 0 bases, with 10 bases between them. Germline-derived CDR1 and CDR2 are SGHRS and YFSETQ. The CDR3 loop spans 14 amino acids. Here the CDR3 reads CASSPGTANYGYTF. The CDR3 nucleotides are TGCGCCAGCAGCCCTGGAACAGCTAACTATGGCTACACCTTC.

This rearrangement joins TRBV7-8 to TRBJ2-4, with 7 bases that match TRBD2. Trimming took 0 bases from V and 7 from J; bases not matched to a gene: 3. The CDR3 has 14 amino acids. Germline V gene lookup returns CDR1 SGHVS and CDR2 FQNEAQ. The CDR3 sequence: CASSLAGGRNIQYF. As DNA, the CDR3 is TGTGCCAGCAGCTTAGCCGGGGGGAGGAACATTCAGTACTTC.

The chain has TRBV14 and TRBJ2-3; TRBD1 might be the D (5 bases). CDR1 is SGHDN and CDR2 is FVKESK in the germline V gene. The V gene lost 0 bases and the J gene lost 2 bases, with 18 bases spanning the gap. The CDR3 is 18 amino acids. CDR3 protein: CASSQEGERTTITDTQYF. The CDR3 bases are TGTGCCAGCAGCCAAGAAGGGGAAAGGACAACTATCACAGATACGCAGTATTTT.

The CDR3 loop reads CAWSAKQETGNTIYF. CDR3 sequence (DNA): TGTGCCTGGAGTGCCAAGCAGGAGACTGGAAACACCATATATTTT. The J gene is TRBJ1-3, the V gene TRBV30; D is undetermined. The CDR3 consists of 15 residues. Per germline, CDR1 GTSNPN and CDR2 SVGIG (reference sequence). The V end lost 1 base, the J end lost 2 bases, and 12 bases lay between the germline ends. The entire variable domain, with the rest obtained from reference TRBV30 and TRBJ1-3, is as follows: SQTIHQWPATLVQPVGSPLSLECTVEGTSNPNLYWYRQAAGRGLQLLFYSVGIGQISSEVPQNLSASRPQDRQFILSSKKLLLSDSGFYLCAWSAKQETGNTIYFGEGSWLTVV.

V and J are TRBV7-6 and TRBJ2-7; TRBD2 agrees at 9 bases. V gave up 5 bases and J gave up 2 bases; unmatched junction bases: 10. Germline loops: CDR1 SGHVS, CDR2 FNYEAQ. CDR3 length: 16 amino acids. The CDR3 DNA reads TGTGCCAGCAGCCCCTCCCCCCTAGCGGGAACCTACGAGCAGTACTTC. This gives the protein CASSPSPLAGTYEQYF.

J is TRBJ1-2 and V is TRBV30; D gene uncertain. Germline V gene lookup returns CDR1 GTSNPN and CDR2 SVGIG (reference sequence). Between the trimmed V and J ends, which lost 0 bases and 1 base, there was a span of 6 bases. This CDR3 has 13 residues. The chain's CDR3 is CAWSVKGNYGYTF. The CDR3 bases are TGTGCCTGGAGTGTAAAGGGTAACTATGGCTACACCTTC.

The chain joins TRBV28 to TRBJ2-7; D unclear. Germline CDR1 reads MDHEN; CDR2 reads SYDVKM. Trimming pared 5 bases from V and 2 bases from J, leaving 10 bases between. The CDR3 loop spans 13 amino acids. The CDR3 bases are TGTGCCAGCAGTGCCGACTCGGCCTACGAGCAGTACTTC. This translates into CASSADSAYEQYF.

This clone was observed once. DNA of the CDR3: TGTGCCAGCAGCTCCCTCGATCAGCCCCAGCATTTT. Translation: CASSSLDQPQHF. This chain uses TRBV28 with TRBJ1-5; D ambiguous. The germline gives CDR1 MDHEN, CDR2 SYDVKM. This CDR3 contains 12 residues. The V and J ends lost 6 bases and 5 bases respectively, with 8 bases between them.

This clone was found once. The J gene is TRBJ2-7, the V gene TRBV15; 7 bases are a match to TRBD2. There are 14 residues in the CDR3. V lost 0 bases to trimming and J lost 5 bases; unmatched junction nucleotides: 4. Germline assignment: CDR1 LNHNV and CDR2 YYDKDF (reference sequence). The chain's CDR3 is CATSRDGTTDEQYF. Here the CDR3 DNA reads TGTGCCACCAGCAGAGACGGGACTACCGACGAGCAGTACTTC.

This chain joins TRBV4-3 and TRBJ1-6; D is unresolved. The V gene's germline CDR1 is LGHNA and CDR2 YSLEER. This CDR3 is built from 13 residues. V dropped 0 bases and J dropped 9 bases, with 6 bases sitting between them. The CDR3 spells CASSQEPSSPLHF. Written as DNA, the CDR3 is TGCGCCAGCAGCCAAGAGCCCAGTTCACCCCTCCACTTT.

CDR3 amino acids: CASSLYTATNEKLFF. For the CDR3, the DNA is TGTGCCAGCAGCCTCTACACTGCAACTAATGAAAAACTGTTTTTT. This rearrangement joins TRBV11-2 to TRBJ1-4; D is undetermined. The V gene lost 5 bases and the J gene lost 0 bases, with 10 bases spanning the gap. The CDR3 consists of 15 residues. CDR1 and CDR2 from the germline V gene are SGHAT and FQNNGV.

This chain connects TRBV5-5 to TRBJ2-2; D is perhaps TRBD1 (5 bases). Per germline, CDR1 SGHKS and CDR2 YYEKEE (reference sequence). CDR3 length: 17 amino acids. V lost 3 bases, J lost 4 bases, and 19 bases lay in between. The CDR3 DNA sequence: TGTGCCAGCAGCTCCCCCCCGACAGCTCTAAGCACCGGGGAGCTGTTTTTT. Amino acid sequence: CASSSPPTALSTGELFF.

The rearrangement links TRBV27 to TRBJ2-3; 7 nucleotides line up with TRBD2. V dropped 7 bases and J dropped 2; count of bases not matched to a gene: 9. Germline V CDR1 and CDR2: MNHEY, SMNVEV (reference sequence). The CDR3 is 15 amino acids. For the CDR3, the DNA is TGTGCCAGCACCCCTGGGGAGGGGACCACAGATACGCAGTATTTT. Residues: CASTPGEGTTDTQYF.

V usage is TRBV25-1 and J usage is TRBJ1-2; TRBD1 is a possible D gene (5 bases). CDR3 length equals 14 residues. V was clipped by 1 base and J by 4 bases, with 10 bases between them. Germline-derived CDR1 and CDR2 are MGHDK and SYGVNS. In nucleotides, the CDR3 is TGTGCCAGCAGTGAATTTGGGGGAAGCTATGGCTACACCTTC. Protein product: CASSEFGGSYGYTF.

This clone has just a few counts. CDR3 in amino acids: CARSLVDEQFF. The DNA of the CDR3 is TGTGCCAGAAGCTTGGTCGATGAGCAGTTCTTC. The rearrangement uses TRBV5-3 and TRBJ2-1; D gene unclear. TRBV5-3 is recorded as an ORF, its role being uncertain. The CDR3 loop spans 11 amino acids. V lost 0 bases, J lost 8 bases, and 3 bases lay in between.

The rearrangement links TRBV15 to TRBJ2-3; 8 nucleotides line up with TRBD2. V gave up 0 bases and J gave up 3 bases; unmatched junction bases: 8. The CDR3 spans 17 residues. Germline CDR1 reads LNHNV; CDR2 reads YYDKDF (reference sequence). In nucleotides, the CDR3 is TGTGCCACCAGCAGAGATAGGGTTAGCGGGGCTACAGATACGCAGTATTTT. As protein: CATSRDRVSGATDTQYF.

In this sample, this clone turned up once. J is TRBJ2-1 and V is TRBV11-2; 11 positions agree with TRBD2. The CDR3 covers 16 residues. V shed 6 bases, J shed 10 bases, and the junction held 14 bases outside the gene matches. The germline CDR1 and CDR2 sequences are SGHAT and FQNNGV. CDR3 nucleotides: TGTGCCAGCAGTGTTCTTAGCGGGAGGGCCCGTAAGGAGCAGTTCTTC. Protein: CASSVLSGRARKEQFF.